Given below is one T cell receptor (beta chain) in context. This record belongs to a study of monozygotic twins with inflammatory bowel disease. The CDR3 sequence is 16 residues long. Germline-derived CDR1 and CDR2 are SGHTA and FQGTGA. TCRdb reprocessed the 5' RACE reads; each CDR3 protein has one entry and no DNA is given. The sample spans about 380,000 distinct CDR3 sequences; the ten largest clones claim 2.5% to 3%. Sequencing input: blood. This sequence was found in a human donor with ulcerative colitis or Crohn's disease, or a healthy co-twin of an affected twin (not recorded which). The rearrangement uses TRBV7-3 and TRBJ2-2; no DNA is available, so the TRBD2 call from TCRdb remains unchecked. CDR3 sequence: CASSLRGGSNTGELFF.